This entry lists 9 T cell receptor beta chains sequenced from one sample in a study of type 1 regulatory T cells (dated by TCRdb to the early 2020s). Sequencing was performed on an Illumina MiSeq. TCRdb applied fastp at Q25 and MiXCR to the public reads, then kept only in-frame beta chains. Each entry merges the rows of one CDR3 protein and shows their most common DNA and genes. This sample has about 97,000 distinct CDR3 sequences in its table, and 30% to 35% of those were observed once. The ten top clones hold 2.2% of the sample. The specimen was CD4+ T cells, either the whole sample or a sorted fraction (not recorded which). Receptors originate from a human donor in good health.

This clonotype was detected ten times or more. The chain joins TRBV20-1 to TRBJ2-1; 7 positions agree with TRBD2. CDR3 length equals 17 residues. Unmatched junction bases numbered 9, after V lost 1 base and J lost 0 bases. CDR1 DFQATT and CDR2 SNEGSKA come from the germline V gene (reference sequence). CDR3 nucleotide sequence: TGCAGTGCTAGAGTAGAGAGCGGGGCAAGCTCCTACAATGAGCAGTTCTTC. It is translated as CSARVESGASSYNEQFF.

The V call is TRBV7-2, the J call TRBJ2-1; no clear D gene. Germline CDR1 and CDR2: SGHTA and FQGNSA. The CDR3 has 13 amino acids. V lost 5 bases to trimming and J lost 3 bases, with 8 bases between them. As DNA, the CDR3 is TGTGCCAGCAGCACTTTCTACTACAATGAGCAGTTCTTC. Translating it yields CASSTFYYNEQFF.

This clonotype was seen only a few times. The chain joins TRBV7-2 to TRBJ2-3; D might be TRBD1 (5 bases). Per germline, CDR1 SGHTA and CDR2 FQGNSA. This CDR3 region has 13 residues. The V and J ends lost 6 bases and 2 bases respectively, with 9 bases between them. CDR3 amino acids: CASRPDTTDTQYF. In nucleotides, the CDR3 is TGTGCCAGCAGGCCGGACACCACAGATACGCAGTATTTT.

The genes are TRBV3-1 and TRBJ2-1; D perhaps matches TRBD2 (6 bases). Trimming pared 1 base from V and 0 bases from J, leaving 7 bases between. This CDR3 region has 15 residues. The germline V gene has CDR1 LGHDT and CDR2 YNNKEL (reference sequence). CDR3 coding DNA: TGTGCCAGCAGCCAAGCGGGAGACTCCTACAATGAGCAGTTCTTC. Amino acids: CASSQAGDSYNEQFF.

In this sample, this clonotype turned up a few times. V gene TRBV12-3 or TRBV12-4 combines with J gene TRBJ1-1; D might be TRBD1 (6 bases). CDR3 length: 14 amino acids. The V and J ends lost 5 bases and 11 bases respectively, with 21 bases between them. The CDR3 DNA follows: TGTGCCAGCAGTCCCGTGGGTGACAGGCGGCGGGCTTTCTTT. Its translation is CASSPVGDRRRAFF.

V and J are TRBV30 and TRBJ2-5; the D gene is possibly TRBD2 (6 bases). V was clipped by 0 bases and J by 4 bases, with 6 bases between them. From germline, CDR1 is GTSNPN and CDR2 SVGIG (reference sequence). CDR3 length equals 12 residues. This CDR3 reads CAWSVGGETQYF. Written as DNA, the CDR3 is TGTGCCTGGAGTGTGGGGGGAGAGACCCAGTACTTC.

CDR3 nucleotide sequence: TGTGCCAGCAGCTTAGCGGTTGGCGGGAGTGAAACAGATACGCAGTATTTT. It encodes CASSLAVGGSETDTQYF. J is TRBJ2-3 and V is TRBV7-9; 7 positions agree with TRBD2. This CDR3 is built from 17 residues. Germline CDR1 is SEHNR and CDR2 is FQNEAQ (reference sequence). Trimming took 0 bases from V and 3 from J; bases not matched to a gene: 9. Based on the CDR3 plus reference TRBV7-9 and TRBJ2-3, the full variable domain is DTGVSQNPRHKITKRGQNVTFRCDPISEHNRLYWYRQTLGQGPEFLTYFQNEAQLEKSRLLSDRFSAERPKGSFSTLEIQRTEQGDSAMYLCASSLAVGGSETDTQYFGPGTRLTVL.

This clonotype was recorded a few times. The chain uses TRBV9 and TRBJ1-2; no clear D gene. Germline-derived CDR1 and CDR2 are SGDLS and YYNGEE. V dropped 4 bases and J dropped 2 bases, with 15 bases sitting between them. The CDR3 is 15 amino acids. The CDR3 protein is CASSFRADVNYGYTF. DNA for the CDR3: TGTGCCAGCAGCTTCAGAGCGGACGTAAACTATGGCTACACCTTC. Together with reference TRBV9 and TRBJ1-2, the CDR3 gives the full variable domain: DSGVTQTPKHLITATGQRVTLRCSPRSGDLSVYWYQQSLDQGLQFLIQYYNGEERAKGNILERFSAQQFPDLHSELNLSSLELGDSALYFCASSFRADVNYGYTFGSGTRLTVV.

The chain has TRBV19 and TRBJ2-1; TRBD2 matches at 9 bases. The CDR3 is made up of 16 amino acids. V trimming: 7 bases; J trimming: 7 bases; junction bases outside the gene matches: 14. Germline V gives CDR1 LNHDA, CDR2 SQIVND (reference sequence). CDR3 residues: CASIGGSGSGSNEQFF. CDR3 nucleotides: TGTGCCAGTATTGGGGGTTCGGGTAGCGGGAGTAATGAGCAGTTCTTC.